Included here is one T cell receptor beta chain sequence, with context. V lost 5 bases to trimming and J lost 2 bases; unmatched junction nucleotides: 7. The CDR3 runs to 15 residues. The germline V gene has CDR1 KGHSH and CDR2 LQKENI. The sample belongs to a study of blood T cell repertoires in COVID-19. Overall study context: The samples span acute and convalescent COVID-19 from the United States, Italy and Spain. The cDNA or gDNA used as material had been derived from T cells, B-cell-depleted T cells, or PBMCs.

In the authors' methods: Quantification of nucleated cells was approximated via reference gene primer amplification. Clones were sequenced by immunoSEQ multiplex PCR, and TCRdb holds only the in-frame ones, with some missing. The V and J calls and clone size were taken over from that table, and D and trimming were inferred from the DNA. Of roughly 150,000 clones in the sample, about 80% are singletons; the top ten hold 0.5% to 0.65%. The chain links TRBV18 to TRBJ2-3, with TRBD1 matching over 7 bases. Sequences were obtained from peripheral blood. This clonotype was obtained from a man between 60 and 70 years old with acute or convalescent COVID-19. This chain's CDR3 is CASSIRQGSTDTQYF. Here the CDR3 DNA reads TGTGCCAGCTCAATACGACAGGGCTCCACAGATACGCAGTATTTT.